Described below is a single T cell receptor beta chain sequence and its context. This specimen comes from a study of OX40 agonist ivuxolimab in advanced cancers. The overall study: Every 2 weeks, patients got intravenous ivuxolimab at one of six dose levels (0.01-10 mg/kg).

Sequencing was performed with immunoSEQ multiplex PCR; in TCRdb, only in-frame clones are kept and a portion is missing. The data show roughly 50,000 clones, around 87% seen once. The CDR3 extends over 15 amino acids. Germline V lookup: CDR1 SGHRS, CDR2 YFSETQ. With V trimmed by 6 bases and J by 3 bases, 8 bases remained unmatched. This clonotype was sampled from an adult with an advanced solid tumor such as melanoma, head and neck, liver or kidney cancer. The sample consisted of CD4+ or CD8+ T cells sorted from blood, taken in a trial of the OX40 agonist ivuxolimab. The chain is built from TRBV5-1 and TRBJ2-7, with 11 bases identical to TRBD1. This CDR3 is CASTVDRGPFYEQYF. The CDR3 nucleotides are TGCGCCAGCACCGTGGACAGGGGGCCATTCTACGAGCAGTACTTC.